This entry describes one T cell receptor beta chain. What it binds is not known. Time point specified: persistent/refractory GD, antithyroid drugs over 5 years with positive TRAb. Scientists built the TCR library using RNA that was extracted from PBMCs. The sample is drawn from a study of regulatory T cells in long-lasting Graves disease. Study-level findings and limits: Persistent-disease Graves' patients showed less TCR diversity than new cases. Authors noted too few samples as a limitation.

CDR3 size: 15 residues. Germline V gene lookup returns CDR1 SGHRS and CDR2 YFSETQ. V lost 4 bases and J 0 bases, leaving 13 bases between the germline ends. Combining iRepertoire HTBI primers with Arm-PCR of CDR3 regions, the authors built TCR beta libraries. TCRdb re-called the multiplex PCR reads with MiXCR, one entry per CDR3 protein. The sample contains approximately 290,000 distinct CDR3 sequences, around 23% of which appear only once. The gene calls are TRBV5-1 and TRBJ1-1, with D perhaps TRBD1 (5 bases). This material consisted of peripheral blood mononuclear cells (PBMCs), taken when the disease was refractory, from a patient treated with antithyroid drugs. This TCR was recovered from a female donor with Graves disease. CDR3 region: CASSPEPGLNTEAFF. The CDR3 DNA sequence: TGCGCCAGCAGCCCAGAACCGGGACTGAACACTGAAGCTTTCTTT. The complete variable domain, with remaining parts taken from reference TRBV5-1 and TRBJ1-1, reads KAGVTQTPRYLIKTRGQQVTLSCSPISGHRSVSWYQQTPGQGLQFLFEYFSETQRNKGNFPGRFSGRQFSNSRSEMNVSTLELGDSALYLCASSPEPGLNTEAFFGQGTRLTVV.